Each of the 26 T cell receptor beta chains below was sequenced from the same sample in a study of T cells after yellow fever vaccination. TCRdb re-called the 5' RACE reads with MiXCR, one entry per CDR3 protein. The profile covers some 420,000 distinct CDR3 sequences, with around 20% appearing a single time and roughly a sixth taken by the ten largest. Sequencing used PBMCs, obtained before the yellow fever booster vaccination. Receptor source: a young man who received the YFV17D yellow fever vaccine.

The genes are TRBV6-6 and TRBJ1-2; D is unresolved. Deletions cut 4 bases from V and 0 bases from J, with 15 bases between. Germline V gene data show CDR1 as MNHNY and CDR2 as SVGAGI (reference sequence). This CDR3 contains 16 residues. The DNA for the CDR3 is TGTGCCAGCAGTTTCTCAAACCAGGTTCCTAACTATGGCTACACCTTC. Residues: CASSFSNQVPNYGYTF.

This clonotype was counted only a few times. The chain combines TRBV12-3 or TRBV12-4 with TRBJ2-5; possible D gene TRBD1, 6 bases. This CDR3 is built from 13 residues. V lost 6 bases and J 3 bases, leaving 11 bases between the germline ends. The CDR3 sequence: CASSPTGKETQYF. For the CDR3, the DNA is TGTGCCAGCAGCCCCACAGGGAAAGAGACCCAGTACTTC.

This clonotype was recorded a few times. The V gene is TRBV5-5, the J gene TRBJ2-3; 10 bases are shared with TRBD2. With 5 bases clipped from V and 3 bases from J, the junction kept 6 bases outside the gene matches. The CDR3 length is 15 residues. The germline CDR1 and CDR2 sequences are SGHKS and YYEKEE (reference sequence). Here the CDR3 DNA reads TGTGCCAGCAGACTAGCGGGGCTGGTAACAGATACGCAGTATTTT. The encoded protein is CASRLAGLVTDTQYF. Full variable domain (outside the CDR3, taken from reference TRBV5-5 and TRBJ2-3): DAGVTQSPTHLIKTRGQQVTLRCSPISGHKSVSWYQQVLGQGPQFIFQYYEKEERGRGNFPDRFSARQFPNYSSELNVNALLLGDSALYLCASRLAGLVTDTQYFGPGTRLTVL.

The chain employs TRBV10-3 and TRBJ1-1; D may be TRBD1 (6 bases). CDR3 size: 14 residues. Looked up from germline, CDR1 is ENHRY and CDR2 is SYGVKD. V was pared by 11 bases and J by 5 bases, with 21 bases between. The CDR3 spells CASGDVGAGTEAFF. The CDR3 coding sequence is TGTGCCTCAGGGGATGTAGGGGCTGGGACTGAAGCTTTCTTT.

The chain links TRBV20-1 to TRBJ1-2; TRBD1 might be the D (5 bases). Looked up from germline, CDR1 is DFQATT and CDR2 is SNEGSKA (reference sequence). V was pared by 4 bases and J by 2 bases, with 14 bases between. The CDR3 spans 14 residues. The CDR3 DNA sequence: TGCAGTGCTATCCCCGCAGGGCCGAACTATGGCTACACCTTC. Its protein is CSAIPAGPNYGYTF.

In nucleotides, the CDR3 is TGTGCCAGCAGCCGACTAGCGGGGGGCCCATCTCCCGCCAATGAGCAGTTCTTC. Residues: CASSRLAGGPSPANEQFF. V and J are TRBV11-2 and TRBJ2-1, with TRBD2 matching 13 bases. Germline CDR1 is SGHAT and CDR2 is FQNNGV. This CDR3 region has 18 residues. V shed 5 bases and J 6 bases; nucleotides not matched to a gene: 13.

A few counts support this clonotype. The rearrangement links TRBV20-1 to TRBJ2-1, with 8 bases matching TRBD1. V lost 2 bases, J lost 8 bases, and 17 bases stayed unmatched. Per the germline V gene, CDR1 is DFQATT and CDR2 is SNEGSKA (reference sequence). The CDR3 extends over 17 amino acids. CDR3 residues: CSARWVRDRGIIYEQFF. CDR3 sequence (DNA): TGCAGTGCTAGATGGGTCCGCGACAGGGGCATCATTTATGAGCAGTTCTTC.

This clonotype was seen repeatedly, ten times or more. The genes are TRBV4-3 and TRBJ1-4; 7 nucleotides match TRBD1. Germline CDR1 LGHNA, CDR2 YSLEER. The length of the CDR3 is 13 residues. V trimming: 4 bases; J trimming: 7 bases; junction bases outside the gene matches: 3. The CDR3 DNA follows: TGCGCCAGCAGCCGAGACAGGGTTGAAAAACTGTTTTTT. Its protein product is CASSRDRVEKLFF.

This rearrangement joins TRBV20-1 to TRBJ2-7, with D possibly being TRBD1 (6 bases). Germline CDR1 and CDR2: DFQATT and SNEGSKA (reference sequence). This CDR3 contains 12 residues. Between the trimmed V and J ends, which lost 3 bases and 5 bases, there was a span of 11 bases. CDR3 sequence: CSARGAGNEQYV. CDR3 in DNA: TGCAGTGCTAGGGGGGCAGGGAACGAGCAGTACGTC.

The table lists this clonotype with a few counts. The gene calls are TRBV18 and TRBJ2-7; no clear D gene. The germline CDR1 and CDR2 sequences are KGHSH and LQKENI. The CDR3 spans 14 residues. V was cut by 3 bases and J by 2 bases, with 11 bases left in between. The CDR3 here is CASSPRTEAYEQYF. In nucleotides, the CDR3 is TGTGCCAGCTCACCCCGGACGGAAGCCTACGAGCAGTACTTC.

This clonotype was counted between two and nine times. The chain links TRBV12-3 or TRBV12-4 to TRBJ2-1, with 10 bases matching TRBD2. The CDR3 contains 15 residues. With 6 bases clipped from V and 7 bases from J, the junction kept 9 bases outside the gene matches. CDR3 residues: CASRGAGGHTNEQFF. CDR3 nucleotide sequence: TGTGCCAGCAGAGGAGCGGGGGGGCATACAAATGAGCAGTTCTTC.

This clonotype was counted between two and nine times. CDR3 sequence: CSALRTTTQETQYF. CDR3 sequence (DNA): TGCAGCGCACTCAGGACGACCACCCAAGAGACCCAGTACTTC. The chain links TRBV29-1 to TRBJ2-5; D remains unclear. Germline V lookup: CDR1 SQVTM, CDR2 ANQGSEA. V was shortened by 7 bases and J by 1 base, with 16 bases between the two germline ends. The CDR3 covers 14 residues.

V usage is TRBV5-6 and J usage is TRBJ2-3; D unclear. The CDR3 totals 13 residues. Germline V gene lookup returns CDR1 SGHDT and CDR2 YYEEEE. V lost 4 bases, J lost 4 bases, and 10 bases lay in between. CDR3 sequence reads: CASSQPPPDTQYF. CDR3 bases: TGTGCCAGCAGCCAGCCCCCGCCAGATACGCAGTATTTT.

This clonotype was seen only a few times. The V call is TRBV6-1, the J call TRBJ1-2; D call uncertain. The CDR3 runs 15 residues. Germline V gene sequence: CDR1 MNHNS, CDR2 SASEGT. V shed 3 bases and J shed 8 bases, with 19 bases lying between them. The CDR3 sequence: CASSDQAQVVGGYTF. DNA for the CDR3: TGTGCCAGCAGTGACCAGGCGCAGGTGGTCGGAGGCTACACCTTC.

This chain joins TRBV4-3 and TRBJ2-7; D perhaps matches TRBD2 (7 bases). V was cut by 1 base and J by 4 bases, with 14 bases left in between. The CDR3 covers 15 residues. Germline CDR1 is LGHNA and CDR2 is YSLEER. The CDR3, as DNA: TGCGCCAGCAGCCAAGGGGAAAGGGGGGGTTACGAGCAGTACTTC. The encoded protein is CASSQGERGGYEQYF.

This clonotype was found a few times. V gene TRBV6-2 or TRBV6-3 combines with J gene TRBJ2-2; D unclear. This CDR3 has 13 amino acids. CDR1 MNHEY and CDR2 SVGEGT come from the germline V gene. V dropped 6 bases and J dropped 1 base, with 6 bases sitting between them. The CDR3 bases are TGTGCCAGCAGAGCTGGGAACACCGGGGAGCTGTTTTTT. Translation: CASRAGNTGELFF.

The chain recombines TRBV18 with TRBJ2-3; D is unresolved. Trimming took off 2 bases at V and 2 bases at J, with 11 bases between the two ends. CDR1 and CDR2 from the germline V gene are KGHSH and LQKENI. The CDR3 is 15 residues long. As DNA, the CDR3 is TGTGCCAGCTCACCAACGACGGAGTTCACAGATACGCAGTATTTT. Its translation is CASSPTTEFTDTQYF.

This clonotype was seen only a few times. The chain employs TRBV5-5 and TRBJ1-2; TRBD1 matches at 7 bases. V lost 4 bases to trimming and J lost 4 bases; unmatched junction nucleotides: 19. Germline CDR1 is SGHKS and CDR2 is YYEKEE (reference sequence). CDR3 length: 18 residues. The CDR3 loop is CASSRRQGAGLGSYGYTF. CDR3 nucleotide sequence: TGTGCCAGCAGCCGAAGACAGGGCGCAGGGTTGGGCTCCTATGGCTACACCTTC.

Only a few counts were recorded for this clonotype. The rearrangement uses TRBV5-1 and TRBJ2-3, with TRBD2 as a possible D gene (6 bases). Between the trimmed V and J ends, which lost 4 bases and 8 bases, there was a span of 23 bases. Germline V CDR1 and CDR2: SGHRS, YFSETQ. This CDR3 has 16 residues. The CDR3 DNA reads as TGCGCCAGCAGCCCTCCCGGACTATCGGGGGTATCTACGCAGTATTTT. Its protein is CASSPPGLSGVSTQYF.

V usage is TRBV5-1 and J usage is TRBJ2-5; D unresolved. Trimming cost V 3 bases and J 0 bases, with 12 bases left between them. The CDR3 sequence is 15 residues long. Germline V gene data show CDR1 as SGHRS and CDR2 as YFSETQ. CDR3 amino acids: CASSWGQPDQETQYF. The CDR3 DNA follows: TGCGCCAGCAGCTGGGGTCAGCCAGACCAAGAGACCCAGTACTTC.

The chain links TRBV7-9 to TRBJ2-7; D is possibly TRBD1 (5 bases). The CDR3 has 14 residues. Germline V gene lookup returns CDR1 SEHNR and CDR2 FQNEAQ (reference sequence). V was cut by 1 base and J by 3 bases, with 10 bases left in between. CDR3 nucleotide sequence: TGTGCCAGCAGCTTAGTGACAGCAGTCTACGAGCAGTACGTC. Protein product: CASSLVTAVYEQYV.

This clonotype was picked up a small number of times. V usage is TRBV7-3 and J usage is TRBJ2-3; 7 bases fit TRBD1. The CDR3 is 15 amino acids. V lost 5 bases and J lost 3; bases outside the gene matches: 8. Germline CDR1 SGHTA, CDR2 FQGTGA. CDR3 bases: TGTGCCAGCAGCGTTCTGACAGGGATGACAGATACGCAGTATTTT. Its translation is CASSVLTGMTDTQYF.

This clonotype was seen a single time. The chain carries TRBV27 and TRBJ2-3; 10 positions match TRBD1. The ends lost 3 bases at V and 7 bases at J; junction bases unmatched: 4. This CDR3 has 14 residues. Per germline, CDR1 MNHEY and CDR2 SMNVEV (reference sequence). CDR3 protein: CASSLRDRGHTQYF. The CDR3 region has the DNA TGTGCCAGCAGTTTGCGGGACAGGGGACATACGCAGTATTTT.

This chain uses TRBV5-1 with TRBJ2-1, with D possibly TRBD1 on 6 matching bases. Trimming left V 2 bases short and J 7 bases short, with 13 bases between. The CDR3 is 14 residues long. CDR1 is SGHRS, CDR2 YFSETQ, per germline. CDR3 DNA: TGCGCCAGCAGCTTACAGGGTAGTAGTAATGAGCAGTTCTTC. Its translation is CASSLQGSSNEQFF.

The CDR3, as DNA: TGTGCCAGCAGTTTTTACCAGCGGGGGTTAGATGAGCAGTTCTTC. Translated: CASSFYQRGLDEQFF. V gene TRBV12-3 or TRBV12-4 combines with J gene TRBJ2-1, with 8 bases matching TRBD2. V trimming: 3 bases; J trimming: 8 bases; junction bases outside the gene matches: 9. This CDR3 comprises 15 residues.

This chain links TRBV7-9 with TRBJ2-4; D might be TRBD1 (6 bases). Trimming removed 5 bases from V and 0 bases from J, with 20 bases in between. The CDR3 length is 18 residues. Germline-derived CDR1 and CDR2 are SEHNR and FQNEAQ (reference sequence). The CDR3 region has the DNA TGTGCCAGCAGCCCCAGAAGGACAGCAGTACTAGCCAAAAACATTCAGTACTTC. It encodes CASSPRRTAVLAKNIQYF.